This note documents a single T cell receptor beta chain sequence. The data are from a study of blood T cell repertoires in COVID-19. Sequenced by immunoSEQ multiplex PCR; TCRdb stores in-frame clones only, minus some. The table lists under 80,000 clones, roughly 91% of them singletons. The germline V and J ends were trimmed by 4 bases and 4 bases, with 5 bases remaining between them. The CDR3 totals 11 residues. CDR1 is SGHDT, CDR2 YYEEEE, per germline. The receptor was derived from a human donor in a cohort sampled during active COVID-19. The sequenced material came from peripheral blood. This chain uses TRBV5-6 with TRBJ2-5; D call uncertain. The CDR3 nucleotides read TGTGCCAGCAGCACTGGAGAGACCCAGTACTTC. Its translation is CASSTGETQYF.